This passage covers 2 T cell receptor beta chains from one sample sequenced in a study of T cells in localized non-small cell lung cancer. Only in-frame clones appear in the TCRdb table, and some are missing; sequencing was by immunoSEQ multiplex PCR. The sample holds 40,000 to 65,000 clones, around 87% seen once. The sequences come from PBMCs, collected before any cancer treatment. Receptors originate from a female donor with stage II lung adenocarcinoma.

The chain links TRBV30 to TRBJ1-2, with D tentatively TRBD1 (6 bases). Trimming removed 2 bases from V and 2 bases from J, with 18 bases in between. This CDR3 is built from 16 residues. Per germline, CDR1 GTSNPN and CDR2 SVGIG (reference sequence). DNA of the CDR3: TGTGCCTGGAGTTTTACCGGGACACCCTTCAACTATGGCTACACCTTC. Protein: CAWSFTGTPFNYGYTF.

The rearrangement joins TRBV7-9 to TRBJ2-1, with no clear D. CDR1 is SEHNR and CDR2 is FQNEAQ in the germline V gene (reference sequence). This CDR3 spans 12 amino acids. The ends were cut back, 6 bases at V and 9 bases at J, with 12 bases in the middle. CDR3 in DNA: TGTGCCAGCAGTCACGACTGGAGTGAGCAGTTCTTC. It translates to CASSHDWSEQFF. Looking up the rest from reference TRBV7-9 and TRBJ2-1 gives the full variable domain: DTGVSQNPRHKITKRGQNVTFRCDPISEHNRLYWYRQTLGQGPEFLTYFQNEAQLEKSRLLSDRFSAERPKGSFSTLEIQRTEQGDSAMYLCASSHDWSEQFFGPGTRLTVL.